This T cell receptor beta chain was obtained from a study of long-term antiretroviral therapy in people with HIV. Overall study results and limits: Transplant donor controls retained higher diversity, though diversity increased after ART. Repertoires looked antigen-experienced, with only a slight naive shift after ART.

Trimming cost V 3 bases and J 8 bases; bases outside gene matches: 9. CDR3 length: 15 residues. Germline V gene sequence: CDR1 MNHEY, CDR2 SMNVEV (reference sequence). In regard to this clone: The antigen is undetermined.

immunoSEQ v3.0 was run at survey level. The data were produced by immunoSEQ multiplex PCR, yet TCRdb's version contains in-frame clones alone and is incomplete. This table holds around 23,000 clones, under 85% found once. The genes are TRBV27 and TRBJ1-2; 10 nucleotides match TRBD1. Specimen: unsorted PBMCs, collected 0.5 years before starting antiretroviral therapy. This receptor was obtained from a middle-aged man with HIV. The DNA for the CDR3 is TGTGCCAGCAGTTTCCGGGACAGGGGCACGGGGGGCTACACCTTC. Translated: CASSFRDRGTGGYTF.